The 16 T cell receptor beta chains below come from one sample, sequenced in a study of CD8 T cells in Susac syndrome. After extraction with the RNeasy kit, 0.5 to 1 ug of the RNA was reverse transcribed using random hexamers. Each CDR3 protein is one row after TCRdb ran MiXCR on the immunoSEQ multiplex PCR reads. The profile shows 240,000 or so distinct CDR3 sequences, less than 96% of them singletons. Sequencing was carried out using CD4+ T cells from PBMCs. Every receptor here comes from a human donor with Susac syndrome.

This rearrangement joins TRBV20-1 to TRBJ2-3, with 11 bases matching TRBD2. CDR1 and CDR2 from the germline V gene are DFQATT and SNEGSKA (reference sequence). The CDR3 length is 17 residues. V shed 1 base and J 2 bases; nucleotides not matched to a gene: 8. CDR3 loop: CSARVIPGLAVTDTQYF. CDR3 DNA: TGCAGTGCTAGAGTAATCCCGGGACTAGCGGTCACAGATACGCAGTATTTT.

The J gene is TRBJ2-7, the V gene TRBV2; 11 nucleotides agree with TRBD2. This CDR3 is built from 17 residues. Trimming cost V 9 bases and J 3 bases; bases outside gene matches: 16. The germline CDR1 and CDR2 sequences are SNHLY and FYNNEI. The chain's CDR3 is CARQNSDIAGGGYEQYF. The CDR3, as DNA: TGTGCCAGACAAAATAGCGATATAGCGGGAGGGGGCTACGAGCAGTACTTC. Full variable domain (outside the CDR3, taken from reference TRBV2 and TRBJ2-7): EPEVTQTPSHQVTQMGQEVILRCVPISNHLYFYWYRQILGQKVEFLVSFYNNEISEKSEIFDDQFSVERPDGSNFTLKIRSTKLEDSAMYFCARQNSDIAGGGYEQYFGPGTRLTVT.

The chain combines TRBV28 with TRBJ1-1; D is unresolved. The V end was cut by 8 bases, the J end by 4 bases, with 11 bases between. The length of the CDR3 is 12 residues. Germline V gives CDR1 MDHEN, CDR2 SYDVKM. This CDR3 reads CASGSPTTEAFF. CDR3 DNA sequence: TGTGCCAGCGGCTCACCGACCACTGAAGCTTTCTTT.

The J gene is TRBJ2-5, the V gene TRBV30; TRBD1 matches 7 bases. V dropped 3 bases and J dropped 4; count of bases not matched to a gene: 8. The germline V gene encodes CDR1 GTSNPN and CDR2 SVGIG (reference sequence). The CDR3 sequence is 14 residues long. CDR3 residues: CAWRRQGVGETQYF. DNA for the CDR3: TGTGCCTGGAGGAGACAGGGAGTAGGAGAGACCCAGTACTTC.

This clonotype was picked up one time. This chain uses TRBV3-1 with TRBJ2-2, with D perhaps being TRBD1 or TRBD2 (5 bases each). V was cut by 1 base and J by 7 bases, with 13 bases left in between. CDR1 is LGHDT, CDR2 YNNKEL, per germline (reference sequence). The CDR3 consists of 15 residues. CDR3 nucleotide sequence: TGTGCCAGCAGCCAAGGAGGTGGGACGGTCGGGGAGCTGTTTTTT. Amino acids: CASSQGGGTVGELFF.

The J gene is TRBJ1-1, the V gene TRBV20-1; 9 nucleotides align to TRBD1. The CDR3 is 14 residues long. CDR1 and CDR2 from the germline V gene are DFQATT and SNEGSKA (reference sequence). V lost 5 bases and J lost 3; bases outside the gene matches: 7. Here the CDR3 DNA reads TGCAGTGCTCCCCGACAGGGGGAGGACACTGAAGCTTTCTTT. This gives the protein CSAPRQGEDTEAFF.

The chain employs TRBV15 and TRBJ2-2, with D perhaps TRBD1 (5 bases). The CDR3 has 14 residues. V was shortened by 3 bases and J by 5 bases, with 10 bases between the two germline ends. Germline CDR1 and CDR2: LNHNV and YYDKDF (reference sequence). For the CDR3, the DNA is TGTGCCACCAGCAGGACGACAGCTACCGGGGAGCTGTTTTTT. It is translated as CATSRTTATGELFF.

V and J are TRBV18 and TRBJ2-2; D call uncertain. V was cut by 6 bases and J by 1 base, with 15 bases left in between. CDR3 length equals 16 residues. Germline values: CDR1 KGHSH, CDR2 LQKENI. The CDR3 spells CASSSSLQKNTGELFF. CDR3 DNA sequence: TGTGCCAGCTCGTCCTCGCTCCAAAAGAACACCGGGGAGCTGTTTTTT.

The rearrangement uses TRBV29-1 and TRBJ1-1, with D possibly TRBD1 on 5 matching bases. Germline CDR1 SQVTM, CDR2 ANQGSEA. Deletions cut 4 bases from V and 8 bases from J, with 20 bases between. This CDR3 contains 14 residues. The CDR3 region is CSVVPRLANREAFF. The DNA for the CDR3 is TGCAGCGTTGTACCTCGGTTGGCAAACAGGGAAGCTTTCTTT.

The chain has TRBV5-1 and TRBJ2-7, with 9 bases aligning to TRBD2. CDR1 is SGHRS and CDR2 is YFSETQ in the germline V gene. The CDR3 covers 15 residues. V shed 3 bases, J shed 4 bases, and the junction held 8 bases outside the gene matches. CDR3: CASSSRSGRLYEQYF. The CDR3 bases are TGCGCCAGCAGCTCACGAAGCGGGAGGTTGTACGAGCAGTACTTC. The variable domain in full, completed from reference TRBV5-1 and TRBJ2-7, reads KAGVTQTPRYLIKTRGQQVTLSCSPISGHRSVSWYQQTPGQGLQFLFEYFSETQRNKGNFPGRFSGRQFSNSRSEMNVSTLELGDSALYLCASSSRSGRLYEQYFGPGTRLTVT.

The chain is built from TRBV7-2 and TRBJ2-5; maybe TRBD2 (6 bases). Germline CDR1 reads SGHTA; CDR2 reads FQGNSA. This CDR3 is 16 amino acids long. V dropped 4 bases and J dropped 7 bases, with 22 bases sitting between them. In nucleotides, the CDR3 is TGTGCCAGCAGCTCCGGGACTGGGGGGACCGGGGGGACCCAGTACTTC. Translation: CASSSGTGGTGGTQYF.

The V and J genes are TRBV4-1 and TRBJ2-7, with 8 bases identical to TRBD2. V shed 5 bases, J shed 5 bases, and the junction held 17 bases outside the gene matches. CDR1 and CDR2 from the germline V gene are MGHRA and YSYEKL. This CDR3 spans 17 amino acids. The CDR3 DNA reads as TGCGCCAGCAGCGGGACTAGTATCCCCCTGAGGTGGCACGAGCAGTACTTC. Translating it yields CASSGTSIPLRWHEQYF.

The sample holds one count of this clonotype. The rearrangement links TRBV3-1 to TRBJ1-2, with D tentatively TRBD1 (6 bases). Trimming removed 4 bases from V and 4 bases from J, with 13 bases in between. The CDR3 consists of 14 residues. Germline loops: CDR1 LGHDT, CDR2 YNNKEL (reference sequence). DNA of the CDR3: TGTGCCAGCAGCCTTTCGGACAGCGCCTATGGCTACACCTTC. Its translation: CASSLSDSAYGYTF.

The rearrangement uses TRBV15 and TRBJ2-5, with D hard to call. Germline CDR1 LNHNV, CDR2 YYDKDF (reference sequence). The CDR3 contains 15 residues. Trimming removed 0 bases from V and 4 bases from J, with 12 bases in between. CDR3 nucleotide sequence: TGTGCCACCAGCAGAGACCCGAGACACCGAGAGACCCAGTACTTC. Its translation: CATSRDPRHRETQYF.

The rearrangement links TRBV6-5 to TRBJ2-7; unclear D gene. CDR3 length equals 11 residues. Per the germline V gene, CDR1 is MNHEY and CDR2 is SVGAGI. Trimming removed 6 bases from V and 12 bases from J, with 15 bases in between. The CDR3 nucleotides are TGTGCCAGCAGACGGACGGATCAGTTGTACTTC. Translated: CASRRTDQLYF.

This chain connects TRBV5-1 to TRBJ2-7, with D possibly being TRBD1 (5 bases). Looked up from germline, CDR1 is SGHRS and CDR2 is YFSETQ. CDR3 size: 12 residues. V was trimmed by 7 bases and J by 4 bases, leaving 12 bases between them. The CDR3 here is CASSDSQYEQYF. Written as DNA, the CDR3 is TGCGCCAGCTCCGACAGCCAGTACGAGCAGTACTTC.